The 30 T cell receptor beta chains below all came from one sample that was sequenced in a study of blood T cell repertoires in COVID-19. Here immunoSEQ multiplex PCR was the method, and the copy in TCRdb shows in-frame clones only, minus some. The sample yields approximately 200,000 clones, roughly 85% seen once. The specimen was peripheral blood. The receptors stem from a woman aged 25-40 years with acute or convalescent COVID-19.

V usage is TRBV28 and J usage is TRBJ1-6; 10 positions match TRBD1. V lost 6 bases and J lost 7; bases outside the gene matches: 6. CDR1 MDHEN and CDR2 SYDVKM come from the germline V gene. The CDR3 has 15 residues. In DNA form, the CDR3 reads TGTGCCAGCAGCCGGGACAGGGGACGAAATTCACCCCTCCACTTT. The encoded protein is CASSRDRGRNSPLHF.

The chain has TRBV28 and TRBJ1-1, with 7 bases lining up with TRBD1. This CDR3 comprises 15 residues. Germline V gene lookup returns CDR1 MDHEN and CDR2 SYDVKM. The ends lost 6 bases at V and 3 bases at J; junction bases unmatched: 10. CDR3 sequence: CASRPGGPGYTEAFF. CDR3 nucleotide sequence: TGTGCCAGCAGACCAGGGGGACCCGGGTACACTGAAGCTTTCTTT.

J is TRBJ2-1 and V is TRBV5-1, with TRBD2 identical over 12 bases. Trimming took 3 bases from V and 10 from J; bases not matched to a gene: 5. CDR1 and CDR2 from the germline V gene are SGHRS and YFSETQ. The length of the CDR3 is 14 residues. CDR3 in DNA: TGCGCCAGCAGCTCACTAGCGGGGGGCGGGGAGCAGTTCTTC. Amino acid sequence: CASSSLAGGGEQFF.

The sample holds a few counts of this clone. The J gene is TRBJ2-1, the V gene TRBV15; TRBD1 matches at 8 bases. The CDR3 sequence is 15 residues long. Germline CDR1 reads LNHNV; CDR2 reads YYDKDF (reference sequence). After removal of 1 base from V and 3 bases from J, the junction contained 2 bases not matched to a gene. CDR3 residues: CATSRGQGIYNEQFF. In DNA form, the CDR3 reads TGTGCCACCAGCAGAGGACAGGGGATCTACAATGAGCAGTTCTTC.

Comments on this clone: One end of the junction does not line up with germline, which may come from a read error. The chain's CDR3 is CASSRLAPHALF. In DNA, the CDR3 is TGTGCCAGCAGCCGACTAGCGCCCCACGCCCTCTTC. The chain couples TRBV12-3 or TRBV12-4 to TRBJ2-1, with 8 bases aligning to TRBD2. CDR3 length: 12 residues.

The chain links TRBV21-1 to TRBJ2-7; no DNA check was done on the table's D call, TRBD2. TRBV21-1 is classified as a pseudogene. The CDR3 is 15 residues long. For the CDR3, the DNA is TGTGCCAGCAGCTGGGTGGAGCGGGACTCCTACGAGCAGTACTTC. Translating gives CASSWVERDSYEQYF.

This sequence joins TRBV7-2 and TRBJ2-1; D may be TRBD2 (5 bases). V gave up 7 bases and J gave up 9 bases, with 16 bases separating them. CDR1 and CDR2 from the germline V gene are SGHTA and FQGNSA. This CDR3 has 13 amino acids. CDR3 DNA: TGTGCCAGCACCCCCCGCGTCCGGGGTGAGCAGTTCTTC. It encodes CASTPRVRGEQFF.

This clone came up once. This sequence joins TRBV6-2 or TRBV6-3 and TRBJ2-7, with D unresolved. The CDR3 has 12 residues. Germline V gene sequence: CDR1 MNHEY, CDR2 SVGEGT. V was pared by 6 bases and J by 7 bases, with 13 bases between. The DNA for the CDR3 is TGTGCCAGCAGCAACCCCGGCGGTGAGCAGTACTTC. It is translated as CASSNPGGEQYF.

The gene calls are TRBV30 and TRBJ1-6, with D hard to call. The CDR3 runs 14 residues. V lost 0 bases and J lost 7, with 10 bases in between. Germline V CDR1 and CDR2: GTSNPN, SVGIG (reference sequence). CDR3 sequence: CAWSVSWENSPLHF. The CDR3 coding sequence is TGTGCCTGGAGTGTATCCTGGGAGAATTCACCCCTCCACTTT.

The V call is TRBV28, the J call TRBJ1-2; 7 bases align to TRBD1. There are 15 residues in the CDR3. The V gene end was trimmed by 6 bases and the J gene end by 8 bases; junction bases not matched to a gene: 15. Germline CDR1 reads MDHEN; CDR2 reads SYDVKM. The CDR3 DNA reads TGTGCCAGCAGGGGGGGCCCGGGACAGACCAACGGCTACACCTTC. Encoded protein: CASRGGPGQTNGYTF.

A remark on this clone: Other nucleotide sequences from this sample produce the same CDR3. This CDR3 reads CASSLAGGGYTF. The CDR3 DNA sequence: TGTGCCAGCAGCTTGGCGGGAGGTGGCTACACCTTC. This rearrangement joins TRBV5-6 to TRBJ1-2; D ambiguous. This CDR3 contains 12 residues. The germline V gene encodes CDR1 SGHDT and CDR2 YYEEEE. The germline V and J ends were trimmed by 0 bases and 7 bases, with 7 bases remaining between them.

The V and J genes are TRBV24-1 and TRBJ2-3; a possible D gene is TRBD1 (6 bases). CDR3 length: 13 residues. Germline values: CDR1 KGHDR, CDR2 SFDVKD. The germline V and J ends were trimmed by 4 bases and 7 bases, with 11 bases remaining between them. The CDR3 DNA reads TGTGCCACCAGTGAGGGGGCGGCCTATACGCAGTATTTT. It yields the protein CATSEGAAYTQYF.

The rearrangement links TRBV4-1 to TRBJ1-1; D not certain. Germline V gene sequence: CDR1 MGHRA, CDR2 YSYEKL. The germline V and J ends were trimmed by 3 bases and 0 bases, with 14 bases remaining between them. The CDR3 is 16 residues long. CDR3 DNA sequence: TGCGCCAGCAGCCAGCGAGGGCAGCAAATGAACACTGAAGCTTTCTTT. This codes for CASSQRGQQMNTEAFF.

This chain connects TRBV27 to TRBJ2-3, with 8 bases lining up with TRBD2. The ends lost 5 bases at V and 5 bases at J; junction bases unmatched: 3. This CDR3 contains 13 residues. CDR1 is MNHEY and CDR2 is SMNVEV in the germline V gene (reference sequence). The CDR3 bases are TGTGCCAGCAGTGCGGGGGGCGGAGATACGCAGTATTTT. Its protein product is CASSAGGGDTQYF.

The chain joins TRBV19 to TRBJ2-1, with 7 bases fitting TRBD1. V shed 4 bases and J 6 bases; nucleotides not matched to a gene: 0. Germline V CDR1 and CDR2: LNHDA, SQIVND (reference sequence). The CDR3 totals 12 residues. CDR3 DNA sequence: TGTGCCAGTAGTACAGGGGGCAATGAGCAGTTCTTC. The encoded protein is CASSTGGNEQFF.

J is TRBJ2-6 and V is TRBV5-4, with 7 bases identical to TRBD1. Germline trimming cut 5 bases from V and 2 bases from J; bases unmatched to any gene: 4. The CDR3 consists of 15 residues. Looked up from germline, CDR1 is SGHNT and CDR2 is YYREEE (reference sequence). CDR3 DNA sequence: TGTGCCAGCAGACAGGGACAGACTGGGGCCAACGTCCTGACTTTC. It is translated as CASRQGQTGANVLTF.

The CDR3 region is CASSLEGQDYNEQFF. As DNA, the CDR3 is TGTGCCAGCAGCCTTGAGGGACAGGACTACAATGAGCAGTTCTTC. The V and J genes are TRBV4-2 and TRBJ2-1, with TRBD1 matching 8 bases. The ends lost 4 bases at V and 3 bases at J; junction bases unmatched: 5. Per the germline V gene, CDR1 is LGHNA and CDR2 is YNFKEQ. The CDR3 contains 15 residues.

The chain is built from TRBV4-1 and TRBJ1-1; D gene uncertain. The CDR3 spans 15 residues. V shed 0 bases and J shed 0 bases, with 8 bases lying between them. Germline V CDR1 and CDR2: MGHRA, YSYEKL. The CDR3 loop is CASSQERALNTEAFF. The CDR3 nucleotides are TGCGCCAGCAGCCAAGAGAGGGCGCTGAACACTGAAGCTTTCTTT.

The CDR3, as DNA: TGTGCCAGCAGCCAAGGGTTCGGTCATCTGAACACTGAAGCTTTCTTT. As protein: CASSQGFGHLNTEAFF. The chain is built from TRBV3-1 (or the pseudogene TRBV3-2) and TRBJ1-1; no firm D call. The CDR3 has 16 residues. Germline CDR1 LGHDT, CDR2 YNNKEL (reference sequence). Between the trimmed V and J ends, which lost 1 base and 0 bases, there was a span of 12 bases.

This clone was detected a few times. The V and J genes are TRBV7-9 and TRBJ1-2; D may be TRBD1 (6 bases). Germline V CDR1 and CDR2: SEHNR, FQNEAQ (reference sequence). V was trimmed by 3 bases and J by 8 bases, leaving 22 bases between them. The CDR3 runs to 16 residues. The DNA for the CDR3 is TGTGCCAGCAGCTTCTCTCTAACGGGGGGCGCGAAAGGCTACACCTTC. Translated, it gives CASSFSLTGGAKGYTF.

This clone was recorded only once. The chain recombines TRBV24-1 with TRBJ1-6, with 9 bases matching TRBD1. Germline V gene sequence: CDR1 KGHDR, CDR2 SFDVKD. J lost 6 bases, V lost 4 bases, and 0 bases had no gene match. The CDR3 consists of 14 residues. The CDR3 nucleotides read TGTGCCACCAGTGAGGGACAGGGTAATTCACCCCTCCACTTT. This encodes CATSEGQGNSPLHF.

The chain has TRBV5-6 and TRBJ2-3, with 7 bases lining up with TRBD2. V shed 3 bases and J 2 bases; nucleotides not matched to a gene: 12. This CDR3 comprises 17 residues. The V gene's germline CDR1 is SGHDT and CDR2 YYEEEE. The DNA of the CDR3 is TGTGCCAGCAGCTCCCTGCCGATAGCGGGCTACACAGATACGCAGTATTTT. Its translation is CASSSLPIAGYTDTQYF.

The chain joins TRBV3-1 (or the pseudogene TRBV3-2) to TRBJ1-5; TRBD1 might be the D (6 bases). This CDR3 spans 14 amino acids. V was pared by 1 base and J by 5 bases, with 9 bases between. The germline gives CDR1 LGHDT, CDR2 YNNKEL (reference sequence). CDR3 in DNA: TGTGCCAGCAGCCAAGGACAGGCCCATCAGCCCCAGCATTTT. Its translation: CASSQGQAHQPQHF.

This rearrangement joins TRBV5-6 to TRBJ1-6, with 9 bases that match TRBD1. Trimming cost V 3 bases and J 8 bases; bases outside gene matches: 9. The length of the CDR3 is 16 residues. CDR1 is SGHDT, CDR2 YYEEEE, per germline. The CDR3 DNA reads TGTGCCAGCAGCTACTCTAGACAGGGGGTATATTCACCCCTCCACTTT. This encodes CASSYSRQGVYSPLHF.

This clone was seen more than once but under ten times. The chain combines TRBV28 with TRBJ1-2; no clear D gene. Germline CDR1 MDHEN, CDR2 SYDVKM. The CDR3 contains 14 residues. V lost 5 bases and J 8 bases, leaving 18 bases between the germline ends. This CDR3 is CASSEWAQSGGYTF. The CDR3 nucleotides read TGTGCCAGCAGTGAGTGGGCGCAGTCAGGAGGCTACACCTTC.

The rearrangement uses TRBV10-1 and TRBJ1-4; unclear D gene. Trimming shortened V by 7 bases and J by 1 base, and 25 bases separated the two germline ends. This CDR3 has 19 amino acids. Germline CDR1 is WNHNN and CDR2 is SYGVQD (reference sequence). In nucleotides, the CDR3 is TGCGCCAGCAACTATCTCGACCGGGCCACTAGGCTAACTAATGAAAAACTGTTTTTT. Protein product: CASNYLDRATRLTNEKLFF.

The chain employs TRBV5-1 and TRBJ2-5; D remains ambiguous. The V end was cut by 1 base, the J end by 5 bases, with 9 bases between. Germline V gene lookup returns CDR1 SGHRS and CDR2 YFSETQ. This CDR3 contains 13 residues. This chain's CDR3 is CASSLRPRETQYF. Here the CDR3 DNA reads TGCGCCAGCAGCTTGCGACCGAGGGAGACCCAGTACTTC. Full variable domain (rest looked up from reference TRBV5-1 and TRBJ2-5): KAGVTQTPRYLIKTRGQQVTLSCSPISGHRSVSWYQQTPGQGLQFLFEYFSETQRNKGNFPGRFSGRQFSNSRSEMNVSTLELGDSALYLCASSLRPRETQYFGPGTRLLVL.

The J gene is TRBJ1-1, the V gene TRBV28, with 7 bases aligning to TRBD1. CDR1 MDHEN and CDR2 SYDVKM come from the germline V gene. V was clipped by 6 bases and J by 0 bases; unmatched bases: 4. The CDR3 is 14 residues long. CDR3 region: CASSTGALNTEAFF. CDR3 in DNA: TGTGCCAGCAGCACAGGGGCCCTGAACACTGAAGCTTTCTTT. Full variable domain (rest looked up from reference TRBV28 and TRBJ1-1): DVKVTQSSRYLVKRTGEKVFLECVQDMDHENMFWYRQDPGLGLRLIYFSYDVKMKEKGDIPEGYSVSREKKERFSLILESASTNQTSMYLCASSTGALNTEAFFGQGTRLTVV.

As regards this clone: Other DNA sequences in the sample encode the same CDR3. This CDR3 is CASSLAGGEQYF. Written as DNA, the CDR3 is TGCGCCAGCAGCTTGGCTGGAGGGGAGCAGTACTTC. V and J are TRBV5-1 and TRBJ2-7; D possibly corresponds to TRBD2 (6 bases). Trimming left V 0 bases short and J 7 bases short, with 8 bases between. CDR1 and CDR2 (germline): SGHRS, YFSETQ. CDR3 length: 12 amino acids.

J is TRBJ2-5 and V is TRBV6-5, with a weak D call TRBD2 (5 bases). CDR1 and CDR2 from the germline V gene are MNHEY and SVGAGI. V was cut by 2 bases and J by 1 base, with 11 bases left in between. The CDR3 totals 15 residues. The CDR3 is CASSYGLGSQETQYF. For the CDR3, the DNA is TGTGCCAGCAGTTACGGGCTGGGGAGCCAAGAGACCCAGTACTTC.